This TCR beta chain was obtained from a study of T cells in Graves' hyperthyroidism and ophthalmopathy. From RNA transcripts, TCR beta CDR3 regions were amplified. TCR CDR3 regions were first amplified by RT-PCR with HTBI primers. TCRdb redid the calling of the multiplex PCR reads with MiXCR, one entry per CDR3 protein. The data hold almost 600,000 distinct CDR3 sequences, with approximately 13% observed a single time. Used for diagnoses were clinical symptoms, serum thyroxine and TRAb, thyroid ultrasound and orbital computed tomography. About this clonotype: Its antigen is not identified.

Regarding the study as a whole: Separating ophthalmopathy from stable hyperthyroidism was achieved by a 13 V-J model. Most thyroid clonotypes with frequency above 0.001 were detected in blood. The model made its ophthalmopathy prediction, and onset followed a median approximately six months later.

With 6 bases removed from V and 6 bases from J, the gap between germline ends came to 18 bases. CDR3 length: 14 amino acids. CDR1 and CDR2 from the germline V gene are SGHTA and FQGNSA. The V and J genes are TRBV7-2 and TRBJ2-7; D ambiguous. This TCR was sampled from a woman younger than 45 with Graves' hyperthyroidism that later progressed to Graves' ophthalmopathy. Sequenced input: blood. Here the CDR3 reads CASSNGPDEVEQYF. The CDR3 DNA reads TGTGCCAGCAGTAACGGTCCGGACGAAGTCGAGCAGTACTTC.